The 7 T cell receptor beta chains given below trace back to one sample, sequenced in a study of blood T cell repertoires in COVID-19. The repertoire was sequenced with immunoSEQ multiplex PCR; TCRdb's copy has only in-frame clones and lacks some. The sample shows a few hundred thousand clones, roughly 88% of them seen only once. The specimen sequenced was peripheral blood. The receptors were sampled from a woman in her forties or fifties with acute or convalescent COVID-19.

The DNA for the CDR3 is TGCAGCGTTGGGTCCCTACAGGGGAATGGCTACACCTTC. This sequence encodes CSVGSLQGNGYTF. The gene calls are TRBV29-1 and TRBJ1-2, with 7 bases aligning to TRBD1. CDR3 length equals 13 residues. The ends lost 4 bases at V and 6 bases at J; junction bases unmatched: 8. Germline CDR1 is SQVTM and CDR2 is ANQGSEA.

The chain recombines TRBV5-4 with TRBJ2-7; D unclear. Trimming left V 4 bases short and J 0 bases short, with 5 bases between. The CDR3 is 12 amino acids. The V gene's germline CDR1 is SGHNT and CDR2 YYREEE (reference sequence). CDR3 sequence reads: CASSASSYEQYF. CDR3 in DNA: TGTGCCAGCAGCGCGAGCTCCTACGAGCAGTACTTC. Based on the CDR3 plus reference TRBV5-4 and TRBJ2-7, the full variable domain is ETGVTQSPTHLIKTRGQQVTLRCSSQSGHNTVSWYQQALGQGPQFIFQYYREEENGRGNFPPRFSGLQFPNYSSELNVNALELDDSALYLCASSASSYEQYFGPGTRLTVT.

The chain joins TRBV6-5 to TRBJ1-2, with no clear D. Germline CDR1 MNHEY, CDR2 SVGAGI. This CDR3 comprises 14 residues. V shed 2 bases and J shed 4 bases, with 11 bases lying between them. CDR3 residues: CASSYAETTYGYTF. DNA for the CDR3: TGTGCCAGCAGTTACGCGGAGACGACCTATGGCTACACCTTC.

The CDR3 coding sequence is TGTGCCAGCAGCGTAGCAGGGTGGTACGATTCACCCCTCCACTTT. It is translated as CASSVAGWYDSPLHF. The chain recombines TRBV9 with TRBJ1-6; a possible D gene is TRBD1 (5 bases). The CDR3 contains 15 residues. Trimming left V 0 bases short and J 8 bases short, with 12 bases between. Per the germline V gene, CDR1 is SGDLS and CDR2 is YYNGEE. Full variable domain (outside the CDR3, taken from reference TRBV9 and TRBJ1-6): DSGVTQTPKHLITATGQRVTLRCSPRSGDLSVYWYQQSLDQGLQFLIQYYNGEERAKGNILERFSAQQFPDLHSELNLSSLELGDSALYFCASSVAGWYDSPLHFGNGTRLTVT.

CDR3 sequence (DNA): TGTGCCTGGAGTCGTGACTACGAGCGGCAGTACTTC. Its translation: CAWSRDYERQYF. V usage is TRBV30 and J usage is TRBJ2-7, with D tentatively TRBD2 (5 bases). The V and J ends lost 2 bases and 9 bases respectively, with 14 bases between them. This CDR3 spans 12 amino acids. Germline V lookup: CDR1 GTSNPN, CDR2 SVGIG (reference sequence).

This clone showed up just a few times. CDR3 residues: CASLAWSGSPLHF. The CDR3 DNA sequence: TGTGCCAGCCTAGCCTGGTCGGGTTCACCCCTCCACTTT. This chain links TRBV28 with TRBJ1-6; D is uncertain. This CDR3 spans 13 amino acids. Trimming took 8 bases from V and 9 from J, leaving 14 bases between them. From germline, CDR1 is MDHEN and CDR2 SYDVKM.

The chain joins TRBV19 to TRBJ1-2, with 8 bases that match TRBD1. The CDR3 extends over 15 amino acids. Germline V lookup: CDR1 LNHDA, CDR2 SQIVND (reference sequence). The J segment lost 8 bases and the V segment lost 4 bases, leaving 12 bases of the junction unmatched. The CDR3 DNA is TGTGCCAGTAGTAGAGAGGACAGGGAGGGGGAGGGCTACACCTTC. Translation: CASSREDREGEGYTF.